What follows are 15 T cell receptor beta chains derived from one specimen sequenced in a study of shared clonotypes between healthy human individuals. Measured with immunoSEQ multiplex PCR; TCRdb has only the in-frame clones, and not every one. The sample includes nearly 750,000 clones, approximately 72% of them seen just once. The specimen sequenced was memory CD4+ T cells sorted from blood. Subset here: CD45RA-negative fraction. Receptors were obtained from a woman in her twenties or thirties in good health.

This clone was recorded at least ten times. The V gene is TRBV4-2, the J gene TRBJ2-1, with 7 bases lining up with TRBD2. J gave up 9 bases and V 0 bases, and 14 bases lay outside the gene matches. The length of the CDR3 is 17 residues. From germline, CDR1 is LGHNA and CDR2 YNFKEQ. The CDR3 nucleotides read TGTGCCAGCAGCCAAGATCAGAGCGGGGCCCCATCGTCTGAGCAGTTCTTC. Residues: CASSQDQSGAPSSEQFF.

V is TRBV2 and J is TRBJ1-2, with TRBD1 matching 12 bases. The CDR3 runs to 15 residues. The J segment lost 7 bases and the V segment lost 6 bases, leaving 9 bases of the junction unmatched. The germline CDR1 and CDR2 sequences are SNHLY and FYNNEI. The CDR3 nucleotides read TGTGCCAGCAGGGGGACAGGGGGCGATCTAAGTGGCTACACCTTC. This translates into CASRGTGGDLSGYTF. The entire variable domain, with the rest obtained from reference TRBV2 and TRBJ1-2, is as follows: EPEVTQTPSHQVTQMGQEVILRCVPISNHLYFYWYRQILGQKVEFLVSFYNNEISEKSEIFDDQFSVERPDGSNFTLKIRSTKLEDSAMYFCASRGTGGDLSGYTFGSGTRLTVV.

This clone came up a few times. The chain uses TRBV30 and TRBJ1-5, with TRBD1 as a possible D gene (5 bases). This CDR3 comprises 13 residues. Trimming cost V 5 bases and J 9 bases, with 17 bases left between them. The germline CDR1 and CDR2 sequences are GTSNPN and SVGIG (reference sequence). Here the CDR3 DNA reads TGTGCCTGGGGGGAGGGACCTGCTCGGCCCCAGCATTTT. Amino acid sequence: CAWGEGPARPQHF.

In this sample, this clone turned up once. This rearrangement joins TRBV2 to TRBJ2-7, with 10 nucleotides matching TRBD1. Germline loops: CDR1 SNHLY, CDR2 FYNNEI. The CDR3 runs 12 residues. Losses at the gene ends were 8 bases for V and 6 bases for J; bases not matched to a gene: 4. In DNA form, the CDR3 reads TGTGCCAGCCGACAGGGGGCGTTCGAGCAGTACTTC. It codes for CASRQGAFEQYF.

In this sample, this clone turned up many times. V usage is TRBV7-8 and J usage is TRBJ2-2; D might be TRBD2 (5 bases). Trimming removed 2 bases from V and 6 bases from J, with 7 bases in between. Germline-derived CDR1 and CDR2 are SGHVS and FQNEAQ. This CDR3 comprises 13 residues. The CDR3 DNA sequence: TGTGCCAGCAGCTTATTGGAGGCCGGGGAGCTGTTTTTT. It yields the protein CASSLLEAGELFF.

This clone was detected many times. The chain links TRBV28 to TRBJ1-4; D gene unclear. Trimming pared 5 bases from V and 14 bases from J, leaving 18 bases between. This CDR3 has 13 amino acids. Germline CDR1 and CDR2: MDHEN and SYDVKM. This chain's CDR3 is CASSIPGKNRLFF. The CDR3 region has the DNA TGTGCCAGCAGTATTCCGGGGAAAAATAGGCTGTTTTTT.

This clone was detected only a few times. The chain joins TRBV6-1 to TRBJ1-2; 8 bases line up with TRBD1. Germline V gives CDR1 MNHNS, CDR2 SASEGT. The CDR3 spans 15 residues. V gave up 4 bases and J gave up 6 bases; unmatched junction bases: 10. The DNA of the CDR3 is TGTGCCAGCAGTGGCTGGACAGGGACATTCAATGGCTACACCTTC. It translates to CASSGWTGTFNGYTF.

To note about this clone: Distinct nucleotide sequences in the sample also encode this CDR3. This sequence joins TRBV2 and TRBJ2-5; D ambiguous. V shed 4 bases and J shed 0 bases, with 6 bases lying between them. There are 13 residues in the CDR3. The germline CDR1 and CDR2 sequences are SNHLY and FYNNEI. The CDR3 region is CASSVGYQETQYF. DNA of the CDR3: TGTGCCAGCAGTGTTGGGTACCAAGAGACCCAGTACTTC.

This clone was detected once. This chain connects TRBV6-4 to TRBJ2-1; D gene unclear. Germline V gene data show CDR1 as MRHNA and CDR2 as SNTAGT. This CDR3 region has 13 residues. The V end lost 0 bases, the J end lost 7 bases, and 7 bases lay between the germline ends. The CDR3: CASSDSNLNEQFF. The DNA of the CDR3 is TGTGCCAGCAGTGACTCCAACCTGAATGAGCAGTTCTTC.

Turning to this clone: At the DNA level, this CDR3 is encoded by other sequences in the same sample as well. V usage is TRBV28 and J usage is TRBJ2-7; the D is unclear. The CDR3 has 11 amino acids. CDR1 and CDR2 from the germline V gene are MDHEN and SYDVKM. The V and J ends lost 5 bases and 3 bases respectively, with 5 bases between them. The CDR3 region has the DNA TGTGCCAGCAGTAGACGCTACGAGCAGTACTTC. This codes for CASSRRYEQYF.

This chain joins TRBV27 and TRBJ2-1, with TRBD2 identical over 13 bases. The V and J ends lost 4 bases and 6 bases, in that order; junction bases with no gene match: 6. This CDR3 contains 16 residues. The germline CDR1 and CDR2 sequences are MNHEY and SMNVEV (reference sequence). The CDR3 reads CASSSSGLAGFNEQFF. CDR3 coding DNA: TGTGCCAGCAGTTCCTCGGGACTAGCGGGGTTCAATGAGCAGTTCTTC.

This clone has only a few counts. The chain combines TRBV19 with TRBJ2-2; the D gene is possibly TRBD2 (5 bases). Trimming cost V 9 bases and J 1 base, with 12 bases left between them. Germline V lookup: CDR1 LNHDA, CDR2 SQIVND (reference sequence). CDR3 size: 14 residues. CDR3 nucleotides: TGTGCCAGCAAGCGCGGGCGGAACACCGGGGAGCTGTTTTTT. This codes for CASKRGRNTGELFF.

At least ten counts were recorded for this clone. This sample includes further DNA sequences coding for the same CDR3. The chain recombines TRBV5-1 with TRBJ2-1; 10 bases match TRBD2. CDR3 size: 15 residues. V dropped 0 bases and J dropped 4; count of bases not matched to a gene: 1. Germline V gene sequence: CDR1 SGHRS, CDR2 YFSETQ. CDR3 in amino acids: CASSLASGSYNEQFF. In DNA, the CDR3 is TGCGCCAGCAGCTTGGCTAGCGGGAGTTACAATGAGCAGTTCTTC.

This CDR3 reads CASSLEFPPARACNSNQPQHF. The CDR3 region has the DNA TGTGCCAGCAGCTTAGAGTTCCCTCCAGCCCGGGCCTGTAATAGCAATCAGCCCCAGCATTTT. The gene calls are TRBV7-3 and TRBJ1-5; D is ambiguous. This CDR3 comprises 21 residues. V dropped 2 bases and J dropped 0 bases, with 26 bases sitting between them. In germline, CDR1 is SGHTA, CDR2 FQGTGA.

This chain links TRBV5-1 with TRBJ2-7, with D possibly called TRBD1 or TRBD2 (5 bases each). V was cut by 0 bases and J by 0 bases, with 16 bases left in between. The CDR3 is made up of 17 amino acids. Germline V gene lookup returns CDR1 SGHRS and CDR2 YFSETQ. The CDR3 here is CASSLGSGDAASYEQYF. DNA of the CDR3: TGCGCCAGCAGCTTGGGATCCGGGGACGCTGCCTCCTACGAGCAGTACTTC. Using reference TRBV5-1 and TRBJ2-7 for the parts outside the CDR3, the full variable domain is KAGVTQTPRYLIKTRGQQVTLSCSPISGHRSVSWYQQTPGQGLQFLFEYFSETQRNKGNFPGRFSGRQFSNSRSEMNVSTLELGDSALYLCASSLGSGDAASYEQYFGPGTRLTVT.